This T cell receptor (beta chain) was observed in a study of naive and memory T cell subsets (dated by TCRdb to the late 2010s). A note on the overall study: An open-source, UMI-based TCR alpha and beta sequencing pipeline was applied to sorted naive and memory peripheral blood T cell subsets. IgG serology results and the functional CMV T cell responses were in complete agreement. RNA was DNase-treated and reverse transcribed with TCR constant-region primers, mostly using SuperScript III.

With respect to this clonotype: Its antigen is not yet known. No per-base quality is available; no much larger clone lies one base away.

The receptor library was made with UMI-ligation and nested PCR. The beta constant-region primer consisted of an equimolar mixture of two oligonucleotides that together covered TRBC1 and TRBC2. The ligated cDNA went through four rounds of PCR with nested alpha and beta constant-region primers together with the SP2 primer. A single-stranded oligonucleotide bearing the SP2 primer plus a 12-nucleotide UMI was ligated onto the 3' end of the cDNA by T4 RNA ligase 1. The ligation reaction was kept at 16 degrees C for about 20-25 hours. PCR2 was typically performed as a SYBR Green qPCR and was stopped at a predetermined threshold so that over-amplification was prevented. Every purification after the first one was done using Agencourt AMPure XP magnetic beads. Libraries were quantified by Qubit and checked on a TapeStation, with a main peak expected near 650 bp. Pooled libraries were sequenced on an Illumina MiSeq with v2 2x251 paired-end kits, typically giving roughly 0.9-2.1 million reads per sample. Each sample's library went into the pool at about 4 nM, and about 5-7.5% PhiX was added to help with cluster recognition. On the authors' methods: Decombinator assigned V and J genes to Demultiplexor-processed FASTQ reads by tag matching, allowing a single base-pair mismatch. Collapsinator used UMIs to correct both sequencing errors and frequency errors arising from PCR heterogeneity. TCRs were translated and CDR3s were extracted from the conserved cysteine to the FGXG phenylalanine by CDR3Translator, with non-productive sequences being flagged. Gini, Shannon entropy and inverse Simpson indices were calculated on repertoires that had been subsampled to equal numbers of UMI-defined TCRs. Power-law fits to clonotype abundance distributions were performed by maximum likelihood within the linear range. When run on a single naive CD8 sample, MIGEC and the pipeline yielded similar UMI counts, similar unique TCR numbers and similar clonal distributions. One analysis removed from the naive repertoire any naive TCRs that were also present in any memory subset from the same donor. The repertoires were searched for just under 7,500 CMV-associated CDR3 sequences that had been compiled from VDJdb and a published dataset. The public reads were run again by TCRdb, first through fastp at Q25 and then through MiXCR, and only productive beta chains were kept. Entries are consolidated by CDR3 protein sequence, retaining the most common genes and DNA. Here the V and J calls rest on TCRdb's processing, not on the authors' analysis. Here the sample has 120,000 to 150,000 distinct CDR3 sequences; 15% to 20% occur a single time. The ten largest make up about 0.57% of the sample.

As encoded in the germline V gene, CDR1 is LGHNA while CDR2 is YSLEER. The junction shows trimming of 0 bases on V and 4 bases on J, plus 22 bases between the germline ends. The CDR3 holds 18 amino acids from the cysteine to the phenylalanine. The CDR3 DNA has 54 bases and is translated from base 1. From the second PCR step onward, the TCR alpha chain libraries and the TCR beta chain libraries were amplified separately. CMV status of each donor was established by measuring IFNgamma production from CD4+ T cells after fresh PBMCs were stimulated overnight with CMV viral lysate. CD4 T cells were positively selected using Miltenyi beads, after which CD8 T cells were positively selected from the CD4-negative fraction. Cells were stained for CD3, CD4, CD8, CD45RA, CD27 and a live/dead dye and were sorted on a BD Aria II into four subsets based on CD45RA and CD27. A few healthy volunteers provided blood, and the blood of each volunteer was split into CD4 and CD8 T cells and then into four differentiation subsets. Approximately 130 ml of peripheral blood was drawn per donor, and PBMC were isolated by Ficoll-Paque PLUS density-gradient centrifugation. Sorted cells were lysed in RLT buffer, and RNA was extracted with a Qiagen RNeasy kit and stored at -80°C.

The research as a whole found: The repertoire findings for the naive and memory subsets could not be validated against a ground truth because none was available. Clonotypes were defined as single alpha or beta chain sequences, not paired alpha/beta receptors. Once error correction was done, more than 90% of naive TCR sequences showed up just once, which made the naive abundance distributions much steeper than those of the memory subsets. RNA-based TCR counts may be affected by expression changes linked to T cell activation and differentiation. A few larger clonotypes were present in naive repertoires, especially CD8 naive repertoires, and these clonotypes were possibly memory cells re-expressing CD45RA. TCR abundance followed a power law with an exponent that was different for naive and memory subsets but consistent across the three individuals. Gini index rose and Shannon and inverse Simpson diversity fell from naive through CM, EM and EMRA in both CD4 and CD8 cells.

In this chain, TRBV4-3 is recombined with TRBJ2-7, with the D gene tentatively TRBD1 or TRBD2, based on 6 matching bases in each. Sequenced input: naive CD8+ T cells from blood. The cell subset or site label corresponds to: naive T cells, CD45RA high CD27+. This receptor was identified in a human donor in good health. The CDR3 region has the sequence CASSQEYGRGGSRYEQYF. The sequence in DNA is TGCGCCAGCAGCCAAGAGTACGGCAGGGGAGGCTCTCGGTACGAGCAGTACTTC.